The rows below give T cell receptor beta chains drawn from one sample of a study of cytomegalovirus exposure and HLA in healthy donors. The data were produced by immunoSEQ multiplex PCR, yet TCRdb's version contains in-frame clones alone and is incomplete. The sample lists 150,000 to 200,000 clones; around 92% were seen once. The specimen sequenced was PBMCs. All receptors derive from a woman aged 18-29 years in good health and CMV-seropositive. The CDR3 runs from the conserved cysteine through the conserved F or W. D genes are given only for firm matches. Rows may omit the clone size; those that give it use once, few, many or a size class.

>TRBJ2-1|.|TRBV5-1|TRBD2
TGCGCCAGCAGTCCATCGGGGGGGAGCTCCTACAATGAGCAGTTCTTC
CASSPSGGSSYNEQFF
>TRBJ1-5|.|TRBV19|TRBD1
TGTGCCAGCACCGGGACAGCGACTCCTAATCAGCCCCAGCATTTT
CASTGTATPNQPQHF
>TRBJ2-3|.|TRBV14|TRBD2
TGTGCCAGCAGTCGTCGGGAGGTTCTAGATACGCAGTATTTT
CASSRREVLDTQYF
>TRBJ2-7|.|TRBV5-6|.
TGTGCCAGCAGTTCCGGACTCTGGTGGTCCTACGAGCAGTACTTC
CASSSGLWWSYEQYF
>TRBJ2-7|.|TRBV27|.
TGTGCCAGCCCCCCCGGGGGAACCTACGAGCAGTACTTC
CASPPGGTYEQYF
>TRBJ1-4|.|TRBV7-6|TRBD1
TGTGCCAGCAGCCTCCGGACAGGGGGAAATGAAAAACTGTTTTTT
CASSLRTGGNEKLFF
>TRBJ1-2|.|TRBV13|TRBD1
TGTGCCAGCACCCTAACCGGGACAGGGGCCTATGGCTACACCTTC
CASTLTGTGAYGYTF
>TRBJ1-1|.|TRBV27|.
TGTGCCAGCAGTATTGAGTTCAACACTGAAGCTTTCTTT
CASSIEFNTEAFF
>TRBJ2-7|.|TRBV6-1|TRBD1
TGTGCCAGCAGAGGGACAGGGATCGACGAGCAGTACTTC
CASRGTGIDEQYF
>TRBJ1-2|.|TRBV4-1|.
TGCGCCAGCAGCCAAGCCCCGGGGGAGCCCTTCAATGGCTACACCTTC
CASSQAPGEPFNGYTF
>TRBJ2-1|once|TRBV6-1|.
TGTGCCAGCAGGACTGGTTACAATGAGCAGTTCTTC
CASRTGYNEQFF
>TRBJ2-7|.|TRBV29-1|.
TGCAGCGTTGGCAATAGCGACTACGAGCAGTACTTC
CSVGNSDYEQYF
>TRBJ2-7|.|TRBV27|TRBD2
TGTGCCAGCAGTTCCCCGACTAGCGCGAGCTCCTACGAGCAGTACTTC
CASSSPTSASSYEQYF
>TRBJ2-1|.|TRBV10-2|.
TGCGCCAGCAGTGAGCCCCGAGGGGGAGCCCCTAAGGAGCAGTTCTTC
CASSEPRGGAPKEQFF
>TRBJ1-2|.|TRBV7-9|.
TGTGCCAGCACCTTGACAGCTAACTATGGCTACACCTTC
CASTLTANYGYTF
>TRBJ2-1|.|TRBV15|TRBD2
TGTGCCACCAGCAGCATTAGCGGGTACAATGAGCAGTTCTTC
CATSSISGYNEQFF